The rows below give T cell receptor beta chains drawn from one sample of a study of long-term antiretroviral therapy in people with HIV. Produced via immunoSEQ multiplex PCR; TCRdb's table is partial and in-frame only. Found here are 7,000 to 9,500 clones, almost 85% of them singletons; the top ten hold approximately 15%. The starting material was unsorted PBMCs, obtained 0.1 years after starting antiretroviral therapy. The receptors stem from a man aged 35 to 55 with HIV. Each CDR3 is given with its conserved first and last residue. D genes are given only for firm matches. Size values are once, few and many counts, or a class for expanded clones, and some rows have none.

J: TRBJ2-7
D: NA
V: TRBV6-6
size: NA
CDR3: CASSYEGYPREQYF
DNA: TGTGCCAGCAGTTATGAGGGGTACCCTCGCGAGCAGTACTTC

J: TRBJ1-4
D: NA
V: TRBV20-1
size: NA
CDR3: CSANVDEKLFF
DNA: TGCAGTGCCAATGTAGATGAAAAACTGTTTTTT

J: TRBJ2-5
D: TRBD1
V: TRBV5-5
size: NA
CDR3: CASSEPDRGRETQYF
DNA: TGTGCCAGCAGCGAACCGGACAGGGGGCGAGAGACCCAGTACTTC

J: TRBJ1-2
D: TRBD1
V: TRBV5-6
size: once
CDR3: CASSEGLQGDYGYTF
DNA: TGTGCCAGCAGCGAAGGATTACAGGGGGACTATGGCTACACCTTC

J: TRBJ2-7
D: NA
V: TRBV11-2
size: NA
CDR3: CASSYSARGDDEQYF
DNA: TGTGCCAGCAGCTATAGCGCCAGGGGCGACGACGAGCAGTACTTC

J: TRBJ2-7
D: TRBD1
V: TRBV7-6
size: NA
CDR3: CASSPTGGYEQYF
DNA: TGTGCCAGCAGCCCCACAGGGGGGTACGAGCAGTACTTC

J: TRBJ1-6
D: NA
V: TRBV7-2
size: once
CDR3: CASSFTISSYNSPLHF
DNA: TGTGCCAGCAGCTTCACAATTAGCTCCTATAATTCACCCCTCCACTTT

J: TRBJ1-1
D: NA
V: TRBV7-9
size: NA
CDR3: CASSLGQQGGTEAFF
DNA: TGTGCCAGCAGCTTAGGCCAACAGGGAGGGACTGAAGCTTTCTTT

J: TRBJ1-1
D: NA
V: TRBV19
size: few
CDR3: CASRWGTRDTEAFF
DNA: TGTGCCAGTAGGTGGGGCACGAGGGACACTGAAGCTTTCTTT

J: TRBJ2-3
D: NA
V: TRBV7-9
size: NA
CDR3: CASSLNGVLTDTQYF
DNA: TGTGCCAGCAGCTTGAACGGGGTACTCACAGATACGCAGTATTTT

J: TRBJ2-3
D: NA
V: TRBV11-2
size: NA
CDR3: CASTPRHGTDTQYF
DNA: TGTGCCAGCACCCCAAGGCACGGCACAGATACGCAGTATTTT

J: TRBJ2-7
D: NA
V: TRBV28
size: NA
CDR3: CASRSGWSSYEQYF
DNA: TGTGCCAGCAGATCGGGGTGGAGCTCCTACGAGCAGTACTTC

J: TRBJ2-6
D: NA
V: TRBV19
size: once
CDR3: CASTVRLSSGANVLTF
DNA: TGTGCCAGTACGGTCAGGTTGAGCTCTGGGGCCAACGTCCTGACTTTC

J: TRBJ1-5
D: NA
V: TRBV2
size: NA
CDR3: CASTLGWGDQPQHF
DNA: TGTGCCAGCACTCTCGGGTGGGGGGATCAGCCCCAGCATTTT

J: TRBJ1-1
D: NA
V: TRBV7-3
size: NA
CDR3: CASSLRGDTEAFF
DNA: TGTGCCAGCAGCTTACGCGGGGACACTGAAGCTTTCTTT

J: TRBJ2-1
D: TRBD1
V: TRBV5-1
size: NA
CDR3: CASSSLGTGTFSNEQFF
DNA: TGCGCCAGCAGCTCCCTAGGGACAGGGACTTTTAGTAATGAGCAGTTCTTC

J: TRBJ2-7
D: NA
V: TRBV5-1
size: NA
CDR3: CASSRDYTYEQYF
DNA: TGCGCCAGCAGCCGTGACTACACCTACGAGCAGTACTTC

J: TRBJ2-2
D: NA
V: TRBV10-2
size: NA
CDR3: CASHTRGLTGELFF
DNA: TGCGCCAGCCACACTCGGGGCCTAACAGGGGAGCTGTTTTTT

J: TRBJ1-6
D: TRBD1
V: TRBV9
size: NA
CDR3: CASSVGGGDNSPLHF
DNA: TGTGCCAGCAGCGTAGGAGGGGGCGATAATTCACCCCTCCACTTT

J: TRBJ2-3
D: TRBD2
V: TRBV7-6
size: NA
CDR3: CASSLRVLAGETDTQYF
DNA: TGTGCCAGCAGCTTACGGGTACTAGCGGGGGAAACAGATACGCAGTATTTT

J: TRBJ2-7
D: NA
V: TRBV2
size: NA
CDR3: CASSFSDSKYEQYF
DNA: TGTGCCAGCTCCTTCTCTGACAGCAAATACGAGCAGTACTTC

J: TRBJ2-3
D: TRBD2
V: TRBV4-3
size: NA
CDR3: CASSQEIPTSGYTDTQYF
DNA: TGCGCCAGCAGCCAAGAAATCCCGACTAGCGGCTACACAGATACGCAGTATTTT

J: TRBJ2-3
D: TRBD2
V: TRBV5-1
size: NA
CDR3: CASSLARSGGQGDTQYF
DNA: TGCGCCAGCAGCTTGGCCCGTAGCGGGGGGCAGGGAGATACGCAGTATTTT

J: TRBJ2-3
D: NA
V: TRBV2
size: NA
CDR3: CASSLGADTQYF
DNA: TGTGCCAGCAGTCTAGGCGCAGATACGCAGTATTTT

J: TRBJ1-2
D: NA
V: TRBV5-2
size: NA
CDR3: CASKSIRVRKTYGYTF
DNA: TGTGCCAGCAAAAGTATACGAGTACGAAAGACCTATGGCTACACCTTC

J: TRBJ2-1
D: NA
V: TRBV29-1
size: NA
CDR3: CSVRLEERPNEQFF
DNA: TGCAGCGTTCGACTAGAGGAGCGGCCCAATGAGCAGTTCTTC

J: TRBJ2-1
D: NA
V: TRBV7-3
size: once
CDR3: CASSLTGGNEQFF
DNA: TGTGCCAGCAGCTTAACGGGGGGTAATGAGCAGTTCTTC

J: TRBJ2-7
D: NA
V: TRBV5-6
size: NA
CDR3: CASSFRRGLEEQYF
DNA: TGTGCCAGCAGCTTCCGGCGGGGACTGGAGGAGCAGTACTTC

J: TRBJ1-5
D: NA
V: TRBV4-1
size: few
CDR3: CASSLRTFSNQPQHF
DNA: TGCGCCAGCAGCCTCAGAACCTTTAGCAATCAGCCCCAGCATTTT

J: TRBJ2-5
D: NA
V: TRBV6-5
size: NA
CDR3: CASSYEGTEGTQYF
DNA: TGTGCCAGCAGTTACGAAGGCACAGAAGGGACCCAGTACTTC

J: TRBJ2-7
D: NA
V: TRBV4-3
size: NA
CDR3: CASSQAYSGGQGIEQYF
DNA: TGCGCCAGCAGCCAAGCTTACTCCGGGGGGCAGGGAATCGAGCAGTACTTC

J: TRBJ1-1
D: NA
V: TRBV4-3
size: NA
CDR3: CASSQDRGRSTEAFF
DNA: TGCGCCAGCAGCCAAGATCGGGGAAGAAGCACTGAAGCTTTCTTT

J: TRBJ1-1
D: TRBD1
V: TRBV5-5
size: once
CDR3: CASSSGQLTEAFF
DNA: TGTGCCAGCAGCTCGGGACAGCTCACTGAAGCTTTCTTT

J: TRBJ2-1
D: NA
V: TRBV5-5
size: medium-sized
CDR3: CASSPGGNEQFF
DNA: TGTGCCAGCAGCCCCGGGGGAAATGAGCAGTTCTTC

J: TRBJ2-7
D: TRBD1
V: TRBV10-3
size: NA
CDR3: CAISATGDTYEQYF
DNA: TGTGCCATCAGTGCCACAGGGGATACCTACGAGCAGTACTTC

J: TRBJ2-7
D: NA
V: TRBV10-3
size: few
CDR3: CAIRGGERTYEQYF
DNA: TGTGCCATCAGAGGAGGGGAGAGGACCTACGAGCAGTACTTC

J: TRBJ2-7
D: TRBD2
V: TRBV19
size: NA
CDR3: CASSIQRGAEQYF
DNA: TGTGCCAGTAGTATCCAGCGGGGGGCGGAGCAGTACTTC

J: TRBJ2-7
D: TRBD1
V: TRBV7-2
size: NA
CDR3: CASSLALQTGAHEQYF
DNA: TGTGCCAGCAGCTTAGCGTTGCAGACAGGGGCCCACGAGCAGTACTTC

J: TRBJ1-3
D: NA
V: TRBV5-6
size: NA
CDR3: CASSLGRGPGNTIYF
DNA: TGTGCCAGCAGCTTGGGTAGGGGTCCTGGAAACACCATATATTTT

J: TRBJ1-3
D: NA
V: TRBV7-8
size: NA
CDR3: CASSFSGGSGNTIYF
DNA: TGTGCCAGCAGCTTTAGTGGGGGCTCTGGAAACACCATATATTTT

J: TRBJ2-7
D: TRBD1
V: TRBV7-2
size: once
CDR3: CASSPDGQGYEQYF
DNA: TGTGCCAGCAGCCCAGACGGACAGGGGTACGAGCAGTACTTC